The 19 T cell receptor beta chains in this list originate from one sample, sequenced in a study of blood T cells in healthy people across ages. It was with a sample-barcoded 5' primer and a J-beta primer mix that a second PCR of about 6 to 12 cycles was run. TCRdb re-called the 5' RACE reads with MiXCR, one entry per CDR3 protein. The table has 1.5 million to 2 million distinct CDR3 sequences, around half seen once; the top ten hold approximately 2.1%. Sequencing was done on a sample of blood. Every receptor here comes from a middle-aged woman in good health.

The J gene is TRBJ2-1, the V gene TRBV20-1; 11 bases align to TRBD2. The CDR3 spans 15 residues. V gave up 3 bases and J gave up 5 bases; unmatched junction bases: 6. CDR1 is DFQATT and CDR2 is SNEGSKA in the germline V gene (reference sequence). CDR3 bases: TGCAGTGCTAGCGTAGCGGGGGGGCCCAACAATGAGCAGTTCTTC. The encoded protein is CSASVAGGPNNEQFF.

This clonotype was counted only a few times. The V gene is TRBV18, the J gene TRBJ2-7, with D unresolved. This CDR3 is built from 12 residues. CDR1 is KGHSH and CDR2 is LQKENI in the germline V gene. CDR3 in amino acids: CASNQGTYEQYF. As DNA, the CDR3 is TGTGCAAGCAACCAAGGTACCTACGAGCAGTACTTC.

The chain links TRBV28 to TRBJ1-1, with D uncertain. V was cut by 5 bases and J by 3 bases, with 13 bases left in between. Per germline, CDR1 MDHEN and CDR2 SYDVKM. The CDR3 sequence is 14 residues long. CDR3 in amino acids: CASSSPGLDTEAFF. The CDR3 DNA sequence: TGTGCCAGCAGTAGCCCGGGTTTGGACACTGAAGCTTTCTTT.

The chain is built from TRBV28 and TRBJ2-5; 11 nucleotides line up with TRBD1. With V trimmed by 1 base and J by 2 bases, 6 bases remained unmatched. Germline CDR1 is MDHEN and CDR2 is SYDVKM. This CDR3 has 17 amino acids. The CDR3 bases are TGTGCCAGCAGTTTATCCCCGCGGGACAGGGGGCAAGAGACCCAGTACTTC. It specifies CASSLSPRDRGQETQYF.

The chain is built from TRBV12-3 or TRBV12-4 and TRBJ2-5; TRBD1 agrees at 10 bases. The CDR3 sequence is 12 residues long. J gave up 12 bases and V 2 bases, and 3 bases lay outside the gene matches. The CDR3 DNA reads TGTGCCAGCAGTTTACTAGGGACAGGGGAGTACTTC. Translation: CASSLLGTGEYF.

This clonotype was found a few times. The gene calls are TRBV7-9 and TRBJ2-5; unclear D gene. The CDR3 is 14 residues long. Looked up from germline, CDR1 is SEHNR and CDR2 is FQNEAQ (reference sequence). V lost 5 bases, J lost 5 bases, and 15 bases lay in between. CDR3 protein: CASSQMASRETQYF. The CDR3 bases are TGTGCCAGCAGCCAAATGGCTTCCAGGGAGACCCAGTACTTC.

This chain links TRBV27 with TRBJ2-7; 7 bases agree with TRBD1. V gave up 6 bases and J gave up 5 bases; unmatched junction bases: 7. The V gene's germline CDR1 is MNHEY and CDR2 SMNVEV (reference sequence). There are 13 residues in the CDR3. The CDR3 loop is CASRRDRVNEQYF. The CDR3 DNA reads as TGTGCCAGCAGACGAGACAGGGTCAACGAGCAGTACTTC.

This clonotype appeared a few times. The rearrangement joins TRBV3-1 to TRBJ2-1; no clear D. Per the germline V gene, CDR1 is LGHDT and CDR2 is YNNKEL (reference sequence). V lost 0 bases and J lost 3, with 12 bases in between. The CDR3 is made up of 16 amino acids. Written as DNA, the CDR3 is TGTGCCAGCAGCCAAGACCCTCCCGTAGACTACAATGAGCAGTTCTTC. It codes for CASSQDPPVDYNEQFF.

Of note for this clonotype: One end of the junction varies from germline; a read error may be responsible. The chain combines TRBV6-1 with TRBJ2-5; D gene unclear. The J call may be mistaken, given a closer DNA end match to TRBJ2-7. The germline V gene has CDR1 MNHNS and CDR2 SASEGT. The CDR3 sequence is 13 residues long. This chain's CDR3 is CAGSERWGSEQYF. Here the CDR3 DNA reads TGTGCCGGCAGTGAACGGTGGGGTTCCGAGCAGTACTTC.

The V and J genes are TRBV7-2 and TRBJ2-5, with D possibly TRBD1 on 6 matching bases. The germline V and J ends were trimmed by 3 bases and 6 bases, with 17 bases remaining between them. Germline lookup yields CDR1 SGHTA and CDR2 FQGNSA. This CDR3 has 15 residues. DNA for the CDR3: TGTGCCAGCAGCTTCTGGGCCAGGGGAGAAAAGACCCAGTACTTC. Protein sequence: CASSFWARGEKTQYF.

This clonotype was seen a handful of times. The chain is built from TRBV20-1 and TRBJ2-5; D gene ambiguous. Trimming cost V 7 bases and J 5 bases, with 23 bases left between them. The CDR3 is 15 residues long. Germline V gene sequence: CDR1 DFQATT, CDR2 SNEGSKA (reference sequence). The CDR3: CSVSSLSKPRETQYF. In DNA form, the CDR3 reads TGCAGTGTTAGTTCGCTCTCAAAGCCGAGGGAGACCCAGTACTTC.

CDR3 bases: TGTGCCAGCAGTTTAACCTTCTCCGTGGAGACCCAGTTCTTC. Translation gives CASSLTFSVETQFF. The V gene is TRBV6-5, the J gene TRBJ2-1; no firm D call. Trimming cost V 4 bases and J 13 bases, with 20 bases left between them. This CDR3 contains 14 residues. In germline, CDR1 is MNHEY, CDR2 SVGAGI.

This clonotype was found a few times. The chain employs TRBV6-1 and TRBJ2-5; 7 positions match TRBD1. This CDR3 has 15 amino acids. V lost 6 bases to trimming and J lost 1 base; unmatched junction nucleotides: 8. Germline V gene sequence: CDR1 MNHNS, CDR2 SASEGT. CDR3 coding DNA: TGTGCCAGCAGAGCAATCGGGACAGCCCAAGAGACCCAGTACTTC. This codes for CASRAIGTAQETQYF.

This clonotype has a handful of counts. The chain joins TRBV28 to TRBJ1-2, with D unclear. The V end lost 6 bases, the J end lost 5 bases, and 13 bases lay between the germline ends. The CDR3 length is 13 residues. Germline lookup yields CDR1 MDHEN and CDR2 SYDVKM. The CDR3 sequence: CASSRKPAYGYTF. The CDR3 region has the DNA TGTGCCAGCAGCAGGAAGCCAGCGTATGGCTACACCTTC.

This clonotype turned up a few times. The V and J genes are TRBV20-1 and TRBJ2-1; D call uncertain. V shed 0 bases and J shed 8 bases, with 5 bases lying between them. CDR1 and CDR2 (germline): DFQATT, SNEGSKA (reference sequence). The CDR3 is 11 amino acids. The CDR3 DNA reads TGCAGTGCTAGAGATTACCATGAGCAGTTCTTC. This translates into CSARDYHEQFF.

This rearrangement joins TRBV28 to TRBJ2-1, with 12 bases that match TRBD2. Germline CDR1 is MDHEN and CDR2 is SYDVKM. J gave up 2 bases and V 9 bases, and 14 bases lay outside the gene matches. The CDR3 contains 18 residues. The CDR3: CARLPTSGGECAYNEQFF. As DNA, the CDR3 is TGTGCCAGATTACCGACTAGCGGGGGTGAGTGTGCCTACAATGAGCAGTTCTTC.

The chain uses TRBV5-1 and TRBJ1-2; D perhaps matches TRBD1 (5 bases). CDR1 is SGHRS and CDR2 is YFSETQ in the germline V gene. The CDR3 covers 19 residues. Between the trimmed V and J ends, which lost 2 bases and 8 bases, there was a span of 31 bases. CDR3 loop: CASSLVSRPGETSGFGYTF. DNA of the CDR3: TGCGCCAGCAGCTTAGTATCGCGGCCGGGAGAAACTTCAGGGTTCGGCTACACCTTC.

V and J are TRBV5-1 and TRBJ1-2, with D unresolved. Looked up from germline, CDR1 is SGHRS and CDR2 is YFSETQ. The CDR3 is 14 residues long. V was shortened by 0 bases and J by 3 bases, with 9 bases between the two germline ends. This chain's CDR3 is CASSLADADYGYTF. Written as DNA, the CDR3 is TGCGCCAGCAGCTTGGCCGACGCAGACTATGGCTACACCTTC.

J is TRBJ2-7 and V is TRBV4-1; 10 bases are shared with TRBD1. From germline, CDR1 is MGHRA and CDR2 YSYEKL. This CDR3 contains 15 residues. V was clipped by 0 bases and J by 5 bases; unmatched bases: 4. This CDR3 reads CASSQDRQGANEQYF. For the CDR3, the DNA is TGCGCCAGCAGCCAAGATAGACAGGGGGCTAACGAGCAGTACTTC.